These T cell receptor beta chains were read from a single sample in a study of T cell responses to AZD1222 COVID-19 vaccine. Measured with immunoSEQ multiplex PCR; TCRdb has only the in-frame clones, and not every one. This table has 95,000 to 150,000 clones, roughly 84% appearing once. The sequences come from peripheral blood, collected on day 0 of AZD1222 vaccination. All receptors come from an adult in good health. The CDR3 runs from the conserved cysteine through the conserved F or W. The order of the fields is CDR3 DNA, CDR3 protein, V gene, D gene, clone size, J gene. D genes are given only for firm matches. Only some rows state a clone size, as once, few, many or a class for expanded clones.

CDR3nt: TGCGCCAGCAGCCAAGTAGGACAGGCGTCCTACGAGCAGTACTTC; CDR3aa: CASSQVGQASYEQYF; v_gene: TRBV4-1; d_gene: TRBD1; abundance: .; j_gene: TRBJ2-7
CDR3nt: TGTGCCAGCAGCTACCGATCACTAGCGGGGGTCACAGATACGCAGTATTTT; CDR3aa: CASSYRSLAGVTDTQYF; v_gene: TRBV3-1/TRBV3-2; d_gene: TRBD2; abundance: .; j_gene: TRBJ2-3
CDR3nt: TGTGCCAGCAGTTACTCGGAGGACAGCCCTGAAGCTTTCTTT; CDR3aa: CASSYSEDSPEAFF; v_gene: TRBV6-5; d_gene: .; abundance: few; j_gene: TRBJ1-1
CDR3nt: TGTGCCAGCAGTCGAACAGACCCCGGCACAGATACGCAGTATTTT; CDR3aa: CASSRTDPGTDTQYF; v_gene: TRBV6-5; d_gene: .; abundance: .; j_gene: TRBJ2-3
CDR3nt: TGTGCCAGCAGTTATATGTCCTACAGGGGGCTCGGTCAGCCCCAGCATTTT; CDR3aa: CASSYMSYRGLGQPQHF; v_gene: TRBV6-2/TRBV6-3; d_gene: TRBD1; abundance: .; j_gene: TRBJ1-5
CDR3nt: TGTGCCAGCAGCCCTACAGGTGGCAATCAGCCCCAGCATTTT; CDR3aa: CASSPTGGNQPQHF; v_gene: TRBV7-6; d_gene: .; abundance: once; j_gene: TRBJ1-5
CDR3nt: TGTGCCAGCAGTTTGGTGGGATGGATGAACACTGAAGCTTTCTTT; CDR3aa: CASSLVGWMNTEAFF; v_gene: TRBV28; d_gene: .; abundance: .; j_gene: TRBJ1-1
CDR3nt: TGCGCCAGCAGCCCTCCTACAGGGAGGAACACCGGGGAGCTGTTTTTT; CDR3aa: CASSPPTGRNTGELFF; v_gene: TRBV4-1; d_gene: .; abundance: .; j_gene: TRBJ2-2
CDR3nt: TGTGCCAGCACCGACGGGACCTTCACAGATACGCAGTATTTT; CDR3aa: CASTDGTFTDTQYF; v_gene: TRBV2; d_gene: .; abundance: .; j_gene: TRBJ2-3
CDR3nt: TGTGCCAGCAGCCAAGAGCCCCGGGTTCGTACTGAAGCTTTCTTT; CDR3aa: CASSQEPRVRTEAFF; v_gene: TRBV3-1/TRBV3-2; d_gene: .; abundance: .; j_gene: TRBJ1-1
CDR3nt: TGTGCCAGCAGTCGGGACAGATCCAACTATGGCTACACCTTC; CDR3aa: CASSRDRSNYGYTF; v_gene: TRBV5-6; d_gene: TRBD1; abundance: once; j_gene: TRBJ1-2
CDR3nt: TGTGCCAGCAGCTCCGGCGGCCACAATTCACCCCTCCACTTT; CDR3aa: CASSSGGHNSPLHF; v_gene: TRBV7-9; d_gene: .; abundance: .; j_gene: TRBJ1-6
CDR3nt: TGTGCCAGCAGCTTACAACAGGGCGCAGATACGCAGTATTTT; CDR3aa: CASSLQQGADTQYF; v_gene: TRBV27; d_gene: .; abundance: .; j_gene: TRBJ2-3
CDR3nt: TGTGCCAGCAGTGCCGCGTTTATTAGCTCTGGCGAGCAGTACTTC; CDR3aa: CASSAAFISSGEQYF; v_gene: TRBV2; d_gene: .; abundance: many; j_gene: TRBJ2-7
CDR3nt: TGTGCCAGCAGTATTGGGGGGCTACCCTACTCGGCCGGGGAGCTGTTTTTT; CDR3aa: CASSIGGLPYSAGELFF; v_gene: TRBV5-4; d_gene: .; abundance: .; j_gene: TRBJ2-2
CDR3nt: TGTGCCAGCAGCGTCGGGACCGAGGAGTACTTC; CDR3aa: CASSVGTEEYF; v_gene: TRBV13; d_gene: .; abundance: .; j_gene: TRBJ2-7
CDR3nt: TGTGCCAGCGCTATAAAGGAGGGAGTCGGCAATCAGCCCCAGCATTTT; CDR3aa: CASAIKEGVGNQPQHF; v_gene: TRBV25-1; d_gene: .; abundance: .; j_gene: TRBJ1-5
CDR3nt: TGCGCCAGCAGCTTTACCGGGACGGGCTATGGCTACACCTTC; CDR3aa: CASSFTGTGYGYTF; v_gene: TRBV5-1; d_gene: .; abundance: .; j_gene: TRBJ1-2
CDR3nt: TGTGCCAGTAGTACGGGACCGGGTCCCTCTGGGGCCAACGTCCTGACTTTC; CDR3aa: CASSTGPGPSGANVLTF; v_gene: TRBV19; d_gene: .; abundance: .; j_gene: TRBJ2-6
CDR3nt: TGTGCCAGCAGTGCCGACTACTCCCAAGAGACCCAGTACTTC; CDR3aa: CASSADYSQETQYF; v_gene: TRBV2; d_gene: .; abundance: .; j_gene: TRBJ2-5
CDR3nt: TGCGCCAGCAGCTTGGGCCAGGGAGGGAGCAATCAGCCCCAGCATTTT; CDR3aa: CASSLGQGGSNQPQHF; v_gene: TRBV5-1; d_gene: .; abundance: .; j_gene: TRBJ1-5
CDR3nt: TGTGCCAGTAGTATAAAAGAAGGATACACTGAAGCTTTCTTT; CDR3aa: CASSIKEGYTEAFF; v_gene: TRBV19; d_gene: .; abundance: .; j_gene: TRBJ1-1
CDR3nt: TGTGCCAGCAGCTTACGCTACGAGCAGTACTTC; CDR3aa: CASSLRYEQYF; v_gene: TRBV5-8; d_gene: .; abundance: .; j_gene: TRBJ2-7
CDR3nt: TGTGCCAGTAGTGGTTCAGGGGCTTACCATGGCTACACCTTC; CDR3aa: CASSGSGAYHGYTF; v_gene: TRBV19; d_gene: .; abundance: .; j_gene: TRBJ1-2
CDR3nt: TGCGCCAGCAGCCTCGCTGGGACTAGCGGGGGATTGAATGAGCAGTTCTTC; CDR3aa: CASSLAGTSGGLNEQFF; v_gene: TRBV5-1; d_gene: TRBD2; abundance: few; j_gene: TRBJ2-1
CDR3nt: TGCAGCGGTGAACTCCCCAATGAGCAGTTCTTC; CDR3aa: CSGELPNEQFF; v_gene: TRBV29-1; d_gene: .; abundance: .; j_gene: TRBJ2-1
CDR3nt: TGTGCCAGCAGTTCGGGGTATCAGCCCCAGCATTTT; CDR3aa: CASSSGYQPQHF; v_gene: TRBV12-3/TRBV12-4; d_gene: .; abundance: .; j_gene: TRBJ1-5
CDR3nt: TGTGCCAGCAGCCTTAGCGCGGGCAGGGATAGATACGAGCAGTACTTC; CDR3aa: CASSLSAGRDRYEQYF; v_gene: TRBV7-6; d_gene: .; abundance: .; j_gene: TRBJ2-7
CDR3nt: TGTGCCAGCAGCGCCTCGACAGGGGCCAGATATGGCTACACCTTC; CDR3aa: CASSASTGARYGYTF; v_gene: TRBV9; d_gene: TRBD1; abundance: .; j_gene: TRBJ1-2
CDR3nt: TGTGCCAGCAGTTTATCTCGGTCCAACTCGGTAGCTTTCTTT; CDR3aa: CASSLSRSNSVAFF; v_gene: TRBV27; d_gene: .; abundance: .; j_gene: TRBJ1-1
CDR3nt: TGTGCCAGCATGAAACGGGGACGGAACACTGAAGCTTTCTTT; CDR3aa: CASMKRGRNTEAFF; v_gene: TRBV27; d_gene: .; abundance: .; j_gene: TRBJ1-1
CDR3nt: TGTGCCAGCAGCTCCCTTGGCACCAACACCGGGGAGCTGTTTTTT; CDR3aa: CASSSLGTNTGELFF; v_gene: TRBV11-3; d_gene: .; abundance: .; j_gene: TRBJ2-2
CDR3nt: TGTGCCAGTAGTGTAGGGGGTGAGCAGTTCTTC; CDR3aa: CASSVGGEQFF; v_gene: TRBV19; d_gene: .; abundance: .; j_gene: TRBJ2-1
CDR3nt: TGTGCCAGCAGCTTAGTGGCAGGAGAGCTTTATGGCTACACCTTC; CDR3aa: CASSLVAGELYGYTF; v_gene: TRBV7-2; d_gene: .; abundance: .; j_gene: TRBJ1-2
CDR3nt: TGTGCCTGGGCCCCGGAGGGGCAGCCCCAGCATTTT; CDR3aa: CAWAPEGQPQHF; v_gene: TRBV30; d_gene: .; abundance: once; j_gene: TRBJ1-5
CDR3nt: TGTGCCACCTCGGGGAACCACTATGGCTACACCTTC; CDR3aa: CATSGNHYGYTF; v_gene: TRBV10-3; d_gene: .; abundance: .; j_gene: TRBJ1-2
CDR3nt: TGTGCCAGCTCACCACGTGGGCGGCCTTCCCCTGAAGCTTTCTTT; CDR3aa: CASSPRGRPSPEAFF; v_gene: TRBV18; d_gene: .; abundance: .; j_gene: TRBJ1-1
CDR3nt: TGTGCCAGCAGTTACTATAGGGGAGGACCCTATGGCTACACCTTC; CDR3aa: CASSYYRGGPYGYTF; v_gene: TRBV6-5; d_gene: .; abundance: .; j_gene: TRBJ1-2
CDR3nt: TGCGCCAGCAGCCCATCCTATGGGACGGCCAATTCACCCCTCCACTTT; CDR3aa: CASSPSYGTANSPLHF; v_gene: TRBV4-3; d_gene: .; abundance: .; j_gene: TRBJ1-6
CDR3nt: TGTGCCAGTAGTCCGGGTCGGACCTACGAGCAGTACTTC; CDR3aa: CASSPGRTYEQYF; v_gene: TRBV19; d_gene: .; abundance: .; j_gene: TRBJ2-7
CDR3nt: TGTGCCAGCAGCCCCTCCTACGAGCAGTACTTC; CDR3aa: CASSPSYEQYF; v_gene: TRBV7-2; d_gene: .; abundance: .; j_gene: TRBJ2-7
CDR3nt: TGTGCCAGCAGCCAAGGTGGTGGGAGGATTACGAATGGCTACACCTTC; CDR3aa: CASSQGGGRITNGYTF; v_gene: TRBV3-1/TRBV3-2; d_gene: .; abundance: once; j_gene: TRBJ1-2
CDR3nt: TGTGCCAGCAGCTTAACACAGGGGGCTGGGTACAATGAGCAGTTCTTC; CDR3aa: CASSLTQGAGYNEQFF; v_gene: TRBV7-9; d_gene: TRBD1; abundance: .; j_gene: TRBJ2-1
CDR3nt: TGTGCCAGCAGCAGGGGACAGACCTACGAGCAGTACTTC; CDR3aa: CASSRGQTYEQYF; v_gene: TRBV5-4; d_gene: TRBD1; abundance: .; j_gene: TRBJ2-7
CDR3nt: TGTGCCAGTAGTAATAGGGGTGGTGAAAAACTGTTTTTT; CDR3aa: CASSNRGGEKLFF; v_gene: TRBV19; d_gene: .; abundance: .; j_gene: TRBJ1-4
CDR3nt: TGTGCCAGCACCTTGGATTCGTGGGAGCTGTTTTTT; CDR3aa: CASTLDSWELFF; v_gene: TRBV7-8; d_gene: .; abundance: .; j_gene: TRBJ2-2
CDR3nt: TGTGCCAGCAGCCACGGACATGAGCAGTGGCAGTACTTC; CDR3aa: CASSHGHEQWQYF; v_gene: TRBV7-4; d_gene: .; abundance: .; j_gene: TRBJ2-7
CDR3nt: TGCGCCAGCAGCCCCCGGACTAGCGGGGGGGTAGGCAATGAGCAGTTCTTC; CDR3aa: CASSPRTSGGVGNEQFF; v_gene: TRBV4-1; d_gene: TRBD2; abundance: .; j_gene: TRBJ2-1
CDR3nt: TGTGCCAGCTGGGCCCGAAGACAGGGGGCAAGGGACACTGAAGCTTTCTTT; CDR3aa: CASWARRQGARDTEAFF; v_gene: TRBV10-3; d_gene: TRBD1; abundance: .; j_gene: TRBJ1-1
CDR3nt: TGTGCCTGGAGTCAAGGGGCCGCCTACGAGCAGTACTTC; CDR3aa: CAWSQGAAYEQYF; v_gene: TRBV30; d_gene: .; abundance: .; j_gene: TRBJ2-7
CDR3nt: TGTGCCAGCAGTGAATGGGCCCTTTCGGAAAAACTGTTTTTT; CDR3aa: CASSEWALSEKLFF; v_gene: TRBV2; d_gene: .; abundance: few; j_gene: TRBJ1-4
CDR3nt: TGTGCCAGCAGCTTAGAACTAGCGGGCTCCTACGAGCAGTACTTC; CDR3aa: CASSLELAGSYEQYF; v_gene: TRBV11-2; d_gene: TRBD2; abundance: .; j_gene: TRBJ2-7
CDR3nt: TGCGCCAGCAGCCTGGGCGTACAGGGCTCTGGAAACACCATATATTTT; CDR3aa: CASSLGVQGSGNTIYF; v_gene: TRBV5-1; d_gene: .; abundance: once; j_gene: TRBJ1-3
CDR3nt: TGTGCCAGCAGCCAGAACAGGGGAGGGTCCTACGAGCAGTACTTC; CDR3aa: CASSQNRGGSYEQYF; v_gene: TRBV4-2; d_gene: .; abundance: few; j_gene: TRBJ2-7
CDR3nt: TGTGCCAGCAGTTTAGGGCTTTCCTATGGCTACACCTTC; CDR3aa: CASSLGLSYGYTF; v_gene: TRBV12-3/TRBV12-4; d_gene: .; abundance: .; j_gene: TRBJ1-2
CDR3nt: TGTGCCAGCAAGGGTCCCGGAATTCACTACAATGAGCAGTTCTTC; CDR3aa: CASKGPGIHYNEQFF; v_gene: TRBV6-5; d_gene: .; abundance: .; j_gene: TRBJ2-1
CDR3nt: TGTGCCAGCGCCTGGCGGCTGAACACAGATACGCAGTATTTT; CDR3aa: CASAWRLNTDTQYF; v_gene: TRBV3-1/TRBV3-2; d_gene: .; abundance: .; j_gene: TRBJ2-3
CDR3nt: TGTGCCAGCAGCCAAGATGGTAGAACCCAGTACTTC; CDR3aa: CASSQDGRTQYF; v_gene: TRBV4-2; d_gene: .; abundance: once; j_gene: TRBJ2-5
CDR3nt: TGCGCCAGCAGCTTGCCTGGGGACAGGGCTTTCTTT; CDR3aa: CASSLPGDRAFF; v_gene: TRBV5-1; d_gene: TRBD1; abundance: .; j_gene: TRBJ1-1